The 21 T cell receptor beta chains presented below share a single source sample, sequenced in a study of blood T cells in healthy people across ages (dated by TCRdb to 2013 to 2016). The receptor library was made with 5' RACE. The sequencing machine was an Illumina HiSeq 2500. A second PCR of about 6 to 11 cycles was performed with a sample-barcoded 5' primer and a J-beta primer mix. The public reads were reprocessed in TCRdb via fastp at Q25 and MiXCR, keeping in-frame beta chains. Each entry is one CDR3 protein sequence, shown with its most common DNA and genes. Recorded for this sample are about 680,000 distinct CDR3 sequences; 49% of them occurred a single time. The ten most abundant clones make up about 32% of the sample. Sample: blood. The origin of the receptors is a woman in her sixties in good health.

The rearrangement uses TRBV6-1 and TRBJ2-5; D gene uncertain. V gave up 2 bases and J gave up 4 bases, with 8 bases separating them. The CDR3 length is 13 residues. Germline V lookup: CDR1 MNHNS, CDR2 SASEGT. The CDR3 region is CASSELLSETQYF. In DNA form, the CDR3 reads TGTGCCAGCAGTGAACTACTCTCAGAGACCCAGTACTTC.

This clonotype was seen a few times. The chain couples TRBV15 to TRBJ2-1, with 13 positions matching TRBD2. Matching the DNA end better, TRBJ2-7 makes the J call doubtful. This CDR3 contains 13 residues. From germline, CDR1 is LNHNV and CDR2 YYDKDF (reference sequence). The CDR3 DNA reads TGTGCCACGAAACTAGCGGGAGGGAATGAGCAGTACTTC. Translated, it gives CATKLAGGNEQYF.

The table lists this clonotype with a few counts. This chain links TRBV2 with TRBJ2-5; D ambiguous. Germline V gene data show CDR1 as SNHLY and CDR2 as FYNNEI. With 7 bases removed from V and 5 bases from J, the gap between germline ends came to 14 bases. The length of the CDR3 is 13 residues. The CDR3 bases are TGTGCCAGCAATAGTGAGAGTCAGGAGACCCAGTACTTC. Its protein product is CASNSESQETQYF.

CDR3: CASSVERTSNEQFF. CDR3 coding DNA: TGTGCCAGCAGCGTAGAGAGGACTAGCAATGAGCAGTTCTTC. V is TRBV9 and J is TRBJ2-1; TRBD2 matches at 7 bases. The V gene end was trimmed by 0 bases and the J gene end by 6 bases; junction bases not matched to a gene: 3. This CDR3 has 14 amino acids. Germline-derived CDR1 and CDR2 are SGDLS and YYNGEE. The full variable domain, its missing parts supplied by reference TRBV9 and TRBJ2-1, is DSGVTQTPKHLITATGQRVTLRCSPRSGDLSVYWYQQSLDQGLQFLIQYYNGEERAKGNILERFSAQQFPDLHSELNLSSLELGDSALYFCASSVERTSNEQFFGPGTRLTVL.

CDR3 protein: CATSDRTQLRGYTF. The CDR3, as DNA: TGTGCCACCAGTGACCGGACTCAACTCCGGGGCTACACCTTC. The gene calls are TRBV24-1 and TRBJ1-2; no clear D. Trimming removed 4 bases from V and 8 bases from J, with 16 bases in between. Germline V gene data show CDR1 as KGHDR and CDR2 as SFDVKD. This CDR3 has 14 amino acids.

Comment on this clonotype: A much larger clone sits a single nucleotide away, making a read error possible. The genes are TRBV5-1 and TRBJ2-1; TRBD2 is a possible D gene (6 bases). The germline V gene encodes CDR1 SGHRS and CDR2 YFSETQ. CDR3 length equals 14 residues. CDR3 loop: CASRAGLDNNGQFF. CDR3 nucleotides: TGCGCCAGCCGTGCGGGACTGGATAACAATGGGCAGTTCTTC.

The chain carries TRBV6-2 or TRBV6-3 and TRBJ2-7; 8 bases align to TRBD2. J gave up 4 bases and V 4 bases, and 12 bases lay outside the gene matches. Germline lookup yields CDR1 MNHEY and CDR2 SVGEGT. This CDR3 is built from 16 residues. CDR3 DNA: TGTGCCAGCAGTTTAGGCAGCGGGAGTGTCTCATACGAGCAGTACTTC. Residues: CASSLGSGSVSYEQYF.

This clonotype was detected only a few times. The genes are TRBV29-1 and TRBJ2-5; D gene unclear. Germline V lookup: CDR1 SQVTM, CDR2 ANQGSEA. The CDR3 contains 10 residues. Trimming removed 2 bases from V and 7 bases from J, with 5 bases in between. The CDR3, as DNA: TGCAGCGTTGAACTGGGGACCCAGTACTTC. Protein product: CSVELGTQYF.

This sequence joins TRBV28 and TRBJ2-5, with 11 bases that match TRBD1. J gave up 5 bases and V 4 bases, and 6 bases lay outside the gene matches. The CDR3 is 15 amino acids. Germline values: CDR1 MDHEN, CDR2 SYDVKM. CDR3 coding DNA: TGTGCCAGCAGTTCCCGGACAGGGGGCGGGGAGACCCAGTACTTC. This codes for CASSSRTGGGETQYF. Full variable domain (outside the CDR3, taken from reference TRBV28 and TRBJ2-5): DVKVTQSSRYLVKRTGEKVFLECVQDMDHENMFWYRQDPGLGLRLIYFSYDVKMKEKGDIPEGYSVSREKKERFSLILESASTNQTSMYLCASSSRTGGGETQYFGPGTRLLVL.

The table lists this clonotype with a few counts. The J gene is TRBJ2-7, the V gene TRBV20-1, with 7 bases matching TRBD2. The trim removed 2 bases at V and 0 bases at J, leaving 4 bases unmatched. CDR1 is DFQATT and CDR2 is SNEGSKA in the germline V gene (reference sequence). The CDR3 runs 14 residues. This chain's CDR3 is CSARREGSSYEQYF. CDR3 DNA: TGCAGTGCTAGAAGGGAGGGAAGCTCCTACGAGCAGTACTTC.

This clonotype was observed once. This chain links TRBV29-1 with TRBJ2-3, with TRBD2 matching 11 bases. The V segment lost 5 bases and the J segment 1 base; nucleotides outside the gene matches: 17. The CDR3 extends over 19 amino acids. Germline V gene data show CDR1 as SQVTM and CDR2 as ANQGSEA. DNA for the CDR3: TGCAGCGTTCCCGAGGGGGCTAGCGGGAGGCCCGGGGGCACAGATACGCAGTATTTT. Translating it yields CSVPEGASGRPGGTDTQYF.

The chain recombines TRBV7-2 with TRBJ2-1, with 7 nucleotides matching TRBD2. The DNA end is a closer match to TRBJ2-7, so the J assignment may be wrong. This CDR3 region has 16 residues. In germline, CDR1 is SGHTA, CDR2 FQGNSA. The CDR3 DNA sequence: TGTGCCAGCAGCTTAATCGGGGGGAGCTCCTACAATGAGCAGTACTTC. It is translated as CASSLIGGSSYNEQYF.

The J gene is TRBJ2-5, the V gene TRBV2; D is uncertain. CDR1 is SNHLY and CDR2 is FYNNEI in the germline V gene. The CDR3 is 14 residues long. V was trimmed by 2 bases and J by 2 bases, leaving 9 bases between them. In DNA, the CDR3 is TGTGCCAGCAGTGAATTAGATGCACAAGAGACCCAGTACTTC. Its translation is CASSELDAQETQYF.

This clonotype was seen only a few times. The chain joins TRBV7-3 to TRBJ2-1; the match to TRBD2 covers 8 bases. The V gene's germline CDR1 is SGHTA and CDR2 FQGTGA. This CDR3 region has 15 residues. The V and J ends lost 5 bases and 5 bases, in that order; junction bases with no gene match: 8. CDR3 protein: CASSTGLGKNNEQFF. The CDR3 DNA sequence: TGTGCCAGCAGCACGGGACTAGGGAAAAACAATGAGCAGTTCTTC.

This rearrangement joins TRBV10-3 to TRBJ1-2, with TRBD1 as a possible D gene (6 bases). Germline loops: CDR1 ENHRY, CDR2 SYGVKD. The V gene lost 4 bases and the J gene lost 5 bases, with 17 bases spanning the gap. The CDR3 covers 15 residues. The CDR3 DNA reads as TGTGCCATCAGTGCTAGGACAGCATCACCGTATGGCTACACCTTC. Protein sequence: CAISARTASPYGYTF.

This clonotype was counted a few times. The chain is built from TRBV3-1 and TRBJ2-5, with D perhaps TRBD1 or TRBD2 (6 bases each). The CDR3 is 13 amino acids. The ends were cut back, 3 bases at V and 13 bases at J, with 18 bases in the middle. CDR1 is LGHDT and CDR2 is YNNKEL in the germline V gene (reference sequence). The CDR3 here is CASSQIEGGGRYF. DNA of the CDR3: TGTGCCAGCAGCCAGATAGAAGGGGGAGGTCGGTACTTC.

The chain's CDR3 is CATSDLGGSTGTQYF. The CDR3 nucleotides read TGTGCCACCAGTGATTTAGGGGGCAGCACAGGGACGCAGTATTTT. This chain joins TRBV24-1 and TRBJ2-3; 7 bases map to TRBD1. The CDR3 is made up of 15 amino acids. V shed 1 base, J shed 9 bases, and the junction held 9 bases outside the gene matches. CDR1 and CDR2 (germline): KGHDR, SFDVKD.

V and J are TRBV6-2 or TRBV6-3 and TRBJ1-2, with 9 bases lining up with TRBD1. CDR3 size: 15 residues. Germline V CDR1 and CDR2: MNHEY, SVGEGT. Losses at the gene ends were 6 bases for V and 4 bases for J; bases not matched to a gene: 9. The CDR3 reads CASRATGGVLYGYTF. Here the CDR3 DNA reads TGTGCCAGCAGGGCGACAGGGGGAGTCCTCTATGGCTACACCTTC.

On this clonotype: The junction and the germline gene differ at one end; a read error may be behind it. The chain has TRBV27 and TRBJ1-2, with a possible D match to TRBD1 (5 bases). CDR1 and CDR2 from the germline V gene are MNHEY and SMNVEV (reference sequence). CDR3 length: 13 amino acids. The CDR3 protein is CASSVGGTYDYTF. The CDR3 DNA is TGTGCCAGCAGTGTGGGTGGGACCTATGACTACACCTTC.

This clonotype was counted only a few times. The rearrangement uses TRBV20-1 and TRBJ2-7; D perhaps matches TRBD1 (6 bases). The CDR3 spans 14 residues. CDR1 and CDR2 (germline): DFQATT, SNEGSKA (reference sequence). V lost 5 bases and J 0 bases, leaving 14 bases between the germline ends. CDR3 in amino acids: CSAHKQGRSYEQYF. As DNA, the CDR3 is TGCAGTGCTCATAAACAGGGCCGCTCCTACGAGCAGTACTTC.

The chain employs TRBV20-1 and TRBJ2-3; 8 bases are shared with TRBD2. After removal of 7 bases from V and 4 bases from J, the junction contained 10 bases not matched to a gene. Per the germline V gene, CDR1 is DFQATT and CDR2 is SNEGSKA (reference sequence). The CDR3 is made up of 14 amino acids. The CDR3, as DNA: TGCAGTGTCGATTTAACTAGCGGAGCAGATACGCAGTATTTT. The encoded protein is CSVDLTSGADTQYF.